The source of this T cell receptor (beta chain) is a study of blood T cell repertoires in COVID-19. Study overall: The origin of the acute and convalescent COVID-19 samples was the United States, Italy and Spain. The analysed material was cDNA or gDNA that came from T cells, B-cell-depleted T cells, or PBMCs.

Authors' analysis steps: Cell counts per sample came from amplifying reference gene primers. Produced via immunoSEQ multiplex PCR; TCRdb's table is partial and in-frame only. Clonal size and the V and J genes are those of that table, whereas D and trimming came from the DNA. The sample contains 200,000 to 300,000 clones, 85% of which appear only once. The V gene lost 5 bases and the J gene lost 8 bases, with 18 bases spanning the gap. The germline gives CDR1 SEHNR, CDR2 FQNEAQ (reference sequence). This CDR3 spans 14 amino acids. The receptor was isolated from a woman in her fifties or sixties with active or convalescent COVID-19. Sequencing used peripheral blood. J is TRBJ1-2 and V is TRBV7-9; D call uncertain. CDR3 sequence (DNA): TGTGCCAGCAGCCAAGGGCGGGCAGGCTACGGCTACACCTTC. It codes for CASSQGRAGYGYTF.